This T cell receptor beta chain was documented in a study of CD8+CD57+ T cells in acquired aplastic anemia. Study-level information: Sorting CD4+ and CD8+ cells gave DNA averaging approximately 3 ug. Study-wide points: A significant difference in CD8+ Simpson's diversity between patients and controls was not found.

Only patients with CD8+CD57+ cell expansion on flow cytometry were chosen for sequencing. Each of the patients presented with severe acquired aplastic anemia. No therapy was given to patients before blood sampling. The TCR beta profiling, which covered VDJ combination and CDR3 sequence, was carried out using genomic DNA as the template. TCRdb re-derived calls from the reads in MiXCR, one entry per CDR3 protein. The sample carries roughly 280,000 distinct CDR3 sequences, around three fifths recorded once. In regard to this clonotype: Its antigen remains unidentified.

This CDR3 has 13 amino acids. V lost 6 bases to trimming and J lost 4 bases, with 12 bases between them. Per the germline V gene, CDR1 is MGHDK and CDR2 is SYGVNS. The sequenced material came from sorted CD4+, CD8+, or CD8+CD57+ T cells (not recorded which) from PBMCs. The chain couples TRBV25-1 to TRBJ1-1; D call uncertain. This sequence was found in a human donor with aplastic anemia. For the CDR3, the DNA is TGTGCCAGCAGGTTCGGGATACTCACTGAAGCTTTCTTT. Its protein product is CASRFGILTEAFF. Complete variable domain (other parts from reference TRBV25-1 and TRBJ1-1): EADIYQTPRYLVIGTGKKITLECSQTMGHDKMYWYQQDPGMELHLIHYSYGVNSTEKGDLSSESTVSRIRTEHFPLTLESARPSHTSQYLCASRFGILTEAFFGQGTRLTVV.